This is a list of T cell receptor beta chains from one sample in a study of Graves' ophthalmopathy and Graves' hyperthyroidism. A single record per CDR3 protein comes from TCRdb applying MiXCR to the multiplex PCR reads. Among over a million distinct CDR3 sequences listed, 36% were seen once. Material: peripheral blood or thyroid tissue (not recorded which). The receptor set was obtained from an adult man with Graves' hyperthyroidism. The CDR3 runs from the conserved cysteine through the conserved F or W. A D gene is named only where the DNA matches it firmly.

len: 14; d_gene: -; v_gene: TRBV29-1; j_gene: TRBJ2-7; CDR3aa: CSAEGLGGSYEQYF
len: 14; d_gene: -; v_gene: TRBV20-1; j_gene: TRBJ2-5; CDR3aa: CSARDPRGPETQYF
len: 11; d_gene: TRBD2; v_gene: TRBV6-4; j_gene: TRBJ2-2; CDR3aa: CASSESGGLFF
len: 13; d_gene: -; v_gene: TRBV27; j_gene: TRBJ2-7; CDR3aa: CASSFAGWYEQYF
len: 13; d_gene: -; v_gene: TRBV2; j_gene: TRBJ2-5; CDR3aa: CASSERGEETQYF
len: 16; d_gene: -; v_gene: TRBV24-1; j_gene: TRBJ1-4; CDR3aa: CATSDPGTSGLEKLFF
len: 15; d_gene: -; v_gene: TRBV4-3; j_gene: TRBJ2-5; CDR3aa: CASSQETSGQETQYF
len: 14; d_gene: -; v_gene: TRBV30; j_gene: TRBJ1-1; CDR3aa: CAWSGDRRNTEAFF
len: 15; d_gene: -; v_gene: TRBV19; j_gene: TRBJ1-5; CDR3aa: CASSIAGRGDQPQHF
len: 13; d_gene: -; v_gene: TRBV20-1; j_gene: TRBJ2-2; CDR3aa: CSANRRVTGELFF
len: 15; d_gene: -; v_gene: TRBV20-1; j_gene: TRBJ2-5; CDR3aa: CSARDSGPDARVQYF
len: 14; d_gene: -; v_gene: TRBV14; j_gene: TRBJ2-7; CDR3aa: CASSQGRHRYEQYF
len: 16; d_gene: -; v_gene: TRBV7-8; j_gene: TRBJ1-6; CDR3aa: CASSSPTGGLNSPLHF
len: 13; d_gene: -; v_gene: TRBV7-2; j_gene: TRBJ2-7; CDR3aa: CASSPPGVYEQYF
len: 17; d_gene: TRBD1; v_gene: TRBV25-1; j_gene: TRBJ1-5; CDR3aa: CASSPFFAGTGDQPQHF
len: 18; d_gene: -; v_gene: TRBV2; j_gene: TRBJ1-1; CDR3aa: CATPERRQLKVRNTEAFF
len: 16; d_gene: TRBD1; v_gene: TRBV14; j_gene: TRBJ1-4; CDR3aa: CASSRKTGTGYEKLFF
len: 14; d_gene: -; v_gene: TRBV7-9; j_gene: TRBJ1-2; CDR3aa: CASSYAGTEYGYTF
len: 15; d_gene: -; v_gene: TRBV5-8; j_gene: TRBJ2-7; CDR3aa: CASSPGSGANYEQYF
len: 14; d_gene: -; v_gene: TRBV7-9; j_gene: TRBJ2-7; CDR3aa: CASSVSGYDYEQYF
len: 14; d_gene: -; v_gene: TRBV25-1; j_gene: TRBJ1-1; CDR3aa: CASLAGSFNTEAFF
len: 18; d_gene: -; v_gene: TRBV4-3; j_gene: TRBJ2-6; CDR3aa: CASSQVWGRGSGANVLTF
len: 14; d_gene: -; v_gene: TRBV6-2/TRBV6-3; j_gene: TRBJ1-6; CDR3aa: CASSYYWENSPLHF
len: 15; d_gene: TRBD1; v_gene: TRBV10-3; j_gene: TRBJ1-6; CDR3aa: CAINRDRGDNSPLHF
len: 14; d_gene: TRBD2; v_gene: TRBV20-1; j_gene: TRBJ2-7; CDR3aa: CSARYSGRSYEQYF
len: 18; d_gene: -; v_gene: TRBV11-1; j_gene: TRBJ1-6; CDR3aa: CASSQGGAGALGNSPLHF
len: 13; d_gene: TRBD1; v_gene: TRBV7-9; j_gene: TRBJ1-2; CDR3aa: CASSYGDRDGYTF
len: 15; d_gene: -; v_gene: TRBV29-1; j_gene: TRBJ2-7; CDR3aa: CSARLAGTPFYEQYF
len: 13; d_gene: TRBD1; v_gene: TRBV6-5; j_gene: TRBJ1-2; CDR3aa: CASSVRDRDGYTF
len: 16; d_gene: TRBD1; v_gene: TRBV9; j_gene: TRBJ2-2; CDR3aa: CASSSETGGATGELFF
len: 12; d_gene: -; v_gene: TRBV5-5; j_gene: TRBJ2-7; CDR3aa: CASSVEGAEQYF
len: 15; d_gene: TRBD1; v_gene: TRBV7-9; j_gene: TRBJ1-1; CDR3aa: CASSPTGTGETEAFF
len: 15; d_gene: -; v_gene: TRBV25-1; j_gene: TRBJ1-6; CDR3aa: CASSSPFRGNSPLHF
len: 15; d_gene: -; v_gene: TRBV7-2; j_gene: TRBJ1-1; CDR3aa: CASSLGGGPNTEAFF
len: 12; d_gene: TRBD1; v_gene: TRBV7-2; j_gene: TRBJ1-4; CDR3aa: CASSYTGDILFF
len: 12; d_gene: -; v_gene: TRBV12-3/TRBV12-4; j_gene: TRBJ2-7; CDR3aa: CASSLRIYEQYF
len: 13; d_gene: -; v_gene: TRBV20-1; j_gene: TRBJ1-3; CDR3aa: CSVRRFSGNTIYF
len: 15; d_gene: TRBD1; v_gene: TRBV5-6; j_gene: TRBJ2-5; CDR3aa: CASSPGTGAGETQYF
len: 15; d_gene: -; v_gene: TRBV19; j_gene: TRBJ1-3; CDR3aa: CASSSRTEVGNTIYF
len: 13; d_gene: -; v_gene: TRBV29-1; j_gene: TRBJ1-3; CDR3aa: CSVEMTSGETIYF
len: 16; d_gene: TRBD1; v_gene: TRBV15; j_gene: TRBJ1-4; CDR3aa: CATSRAGQGGNEKLFF
len: 13; d_gene: TRBD1; v_gene: TRBV29-1; j_gene: TRBJ1-2; CDR3aa: CSVTGTAFYGYTF
len: 15; d_gene: -; v_gene: TRBV2; j_gene: TRBJ2-6; CDR3aa: CAGSERGAGANVLIF
len: 16; d_gene: -; v_gene: TRBV13; j_gene: TRBJ2-7; CDR3aa: CASSWWGSEIPYEQYF
len: 16; d_gene: TRBD2; v_gene: TRBV20-1; j_gene: TRBJ2-7; CDR3aa: CSAPTSTSGSSYEQYF